These T cell receptor beta chains were read from a single sample in a study of CD8+ T cells in alopecia areata. TCRdb keeps only in-frame clones here, not all; method: immunoSEQ multiplex PCR. The data contain approximately 280,000 clones, about three fifths of them singletons. Sequencing was performed on CD4+ T cells sorted from blood, taken at week 24, from a patient treated with tofacitinib. The receptors were gathered from a human donor with alopecia areata. Each CDR3 is given with its conserved first and last residue. Each record gives: clone size, J gene, V gene, D gene, CDR3 protein, CDR3 DNA. D genes are given only for firm matches. A row's size may be missing; if present it is once, few, many or a size class.

abundance: .
j_gene: TRBJ1-2
v_gene: TRBV20-1
d_gene: .
CDR3aa: CSASQGYGYTF
CDR3nt: TGCAGTGCTAGTCAGGGCTATGGCTACACCTTC

abundance: .
j_gene: TRBJ2-7
v_gene: TRBV6-5
d_gene: TRBD1
CDR3aa: CASSYTGDEQYF
CDR3nt: TGTGCCAGCAGTTACACAGGGGACGAGCAGTACTTC

abundance: once
j_gene: TRBJ1-5
v_gene: TRBV6-1
d_gene: .
CDR3aa: CASSGTTALHF
CDR3nt: TGTGCCAGCAGTGGGACGACGGCCCTGCATTTT

abundance: .
j_gene: TRBJ1-2
v_gene: TRBV25-1
d_gene: TRBD1
CDR3aa: CASSETGVRNYGYTF
CDR3nt: TGTGCCAGCAGTGAGACAGGGGTAAGGAACTATGGCTACACCTTC

abundance: .
j_gene: TRBJ2-2
v_gene: TRBV9
d_gene: .
CDR3aa: CASSVEVSRTGELFF
CDR3nt: TGTGCCAGCAGCGTAGAAGTCAGTAGGACCGGGGAGCTGTTTTTT

abundance: .
j_gene: TRBJ1-1
v_gene: TRBV25-1
d_gene: TRBD1
CDR3aa: CASSEFKGQGSEAFF
CDR3nt: TGTGCCAGCAGTGAATTTAAGGGACAGGGGTCTGAAGCTTTCTTT

abundance: .
j_gene: TRBJ2-1
v_gene: TRBV5-1
d_gene: .
CDR3aa: CASSLGIATHEQFF
CDR3nt: TGCGCCAGCAGCTTGGGAATTGCAACCCATGAGCAGTTCTTC

abundance: .
j_gene: TRBJ2-7
v_gene: TRBV28
d_gene: TRBD1
CDR3aa: CASSSGGTVYEQYF
CDR3nt: TGTGCCAGCAGTTCGGGTGGGACAGTCTACGAGCAGTACTTC

abundance: few
j_gene: TRBJ1-4
v_gene: TRBV10-3
d_gene: TRBD1
CDR3aa: CAISESTGGKLFF
CDR3nt: TGTGCCATCAGTGAGTCGACAGGGGGGAAACTGTTTTTT

abundance: .
j_gene: TRBJ1-2
v_gene: TRBV30
d_gene: .
CDR3aa: CAWQGQNYGYTF
CDR3nt: TGTGCCTGGCAGGGGCAGAACTATGGCTACACCTTC

abundance: once
j_gene: TRBJ2-1
v_gene: TRBV5-4
d_gene: TRBD2
CDR3aa: CASSIGRGDYNEQFF
CDR3nt: TGTGCCAGCAGTATTGGCCGGGGGGACTACAATGAGCAGTTCTTC

abundance: .
j_gene: TRBJ1-4
v_gene: TRBV5-6
d_gene: .
CDR3aa: CASSLRSAVEKLFF
CDR3nt: TGTGCCAGCAGCTTGAGGTCGGCGGTTGAAAAACTGTTTTTT

abundance: .
j_gene: TRBJ2-2
v_gene: TRBV6-1
d_gene: .
CDR3aa: CASSEVANTGELFF
CDR3nt: TGTGCCAGCAGTGAAGTTGCAAACACCGGGGAGCTGTTTTTT

abundance: .
j_gene: TRBJ1-2
v_gene: TRBV29-1
d_gene: .
CDR3aa: CSVAGRADYGYTF
CDR3nt: TGCAGCGTTGCTGGCAGGGCCGACTATGGCTACACCTTC

abundance: .
j_gene: TRBJ2-7
v_gene: TRBV5-1
d_gene: .
CDR3aa: CASSLRSLDYEQYF
CDR3nt: TGCGCCAGCAGCCTTCGGAGCCTAGACTACGAGCAGTACTTC

abundance: .
j_gene: TRBJ1-1
v_gene: TRBV5-1
d_gene: .
CDR3aa: CASSLAPLGTEAFF
CDR3nt: TGCGCCAGCAGCTTGGCGCCCCTCGGGACTGAAGCTTTCTTT

abundance: .
j_gene: TRBJ1-2
v_gene: TRBV6-5
d_gene: .
CDR3aa: CASSSPLYRGGYTF
CDR3nt: TGTGCCAGCAGTTCTCCCCTCTATAGAGGTGGCTACACCTTC

abundance: few
j_gene: TRBJ2-3
v_gene: TRBV30
d_gene: .
CDR3aa: CAWSPGRHTDTQYF
CDR3nt: TGTGCCTGGAGTCCGGGGCGGCACACAGATACGCAGTATTTT

abundance: .
j_gene: TRBJ1-2
v_gene: TRBV9
d_gene: TRBD1
CDR3aa: CASSGQGSGDGYTF
CDR3nt: TGTGCCAGCAGCGGACAGGGTTCGGGAGATGGCTACACCTTC

abundance: .
j_gene: TRBJ2-7
v_gene: TRBV25-1
d_gene: .
CDR3aa: CASSEFRGEQYF
CDR3nt: TGTGCCAGCAGTGAATTCAGAGGAGAGCAGTACTTC

abundance: few
j_gene: TRBJ2-1
v_gene: TRBV25-1
d_gene: TRBD1
CDR3aa: CASSERGTGVPANEQFF
CDR3nt: TGTGCCAGCAGTGAAAGGGGGACAGGGGTCCCAGCGAATGAGCAGTTCTTC

abundance: .
j_gene: TRBJ2-3
v_gene: TRBV4-2
d_gene: .
CDR3aa: CASSQVTRGGDTQYF
CDR3nt: TGTGCCAGCAGCCAAGTTACTAGGGGGGGAGATACGCAGTATTTT

abundance: .
j_gene: TRBJ2-7
v_gene: TRBV28
d_gene: .
CDR3aa: CASSFGQGLYEQYF
CDR3nt: TGTGCCAGCAGTTTTGGGCAGGGACTCTACGAGCAGTACTTC

abundance: .
j_gene: TRBJ1-5
v_gene: TRBV4-2
d_gene: .
CDR3aa: CASSQEAGGQPQHF
CDR3nt: TGTGCCAGCAGCCAAGAGGCAGGTGGTCAGCCCCAGCATTTT

abundance: .
j_gene: TRBJ2-2
v_gene: TRBV10-3
d_gene: TRBD2
CDR3aa: CAIRETGGLNTGELFF
CDR3nt: TGTGCCATCAGGGAGACGGGGGGACTGAACACCGGGGAGCTGTTTTTT

abundance: .
j_gene: TRBJ2-5
v_gene: TRBV5-4
d_gene: .
CDR3aa: CASSRSTPETQYF
CDR3nt: TGTGCCAGCAGCCGCTCGACTCCGGAGACCCAGTACTTC

abundance: few
j_gene: TRBJ2-3
v_gene: TRBV5-6
d_gene: .
CDR3aa: CASSGISWGLTDTQYF
CDR3nt: TGTGCCAGCAGCGGAATCTCGTGGGGCCTGACAGATACGCAGTATTTT

abundance: .
j_gene: TRBJ2-3
v_gene: TRBV9
d_gene: .
CDR3aa: CASSVGSPGLRNLDTQYF
CDR3nt: TGTGCCAGCAGCGTAGGGTCTCCAGGGCTCCGGAACTTGGATACGCAGTATTTT

abundance: .
j_gene: TRBJ1-2
v_gene: TRBV20-1
d_gene: .
CDR3aa: CSASPREGYTF
CDR3nt: TGCAGTGCTTCCCCTCGGGAGGGCTACACCTTC

abundance: .
j_gene: TRBJ2-7
v_gene: TRBV9
d_gene: .
CDR3aa: CASSVGVRGDTAYEQYF
CDR3nt: TGTGCCAGCAGCGTAGGTGTTAGGGGGGACACCGCCTACGAGCAGTACTTC

abundance: .
j_gene: TRBJ2-7
v_gene: TRBV7-9
d_gene: .
CDR3aa: CASSLLGGYEQYF
CDR3nt: TGTGCCAGCAGCTTACTGGGCGGCTACGAGCAGTACTTC

abundance: .
j_gene: TRBJ2-2
v_gene: TRBV5-4
d_gene: .
CDR3aa: CASSLARYTGELFF
CDR3nt: TGTGCCAGCAGCTTGGCACGTTACACCGGGGAGCTGTTTTTT

abundance: .
j_gene: TRBJ1-2
v_gene: TRBV30
d_gene: .
CDR3aa: CAWSVDRNYGYTF
CDR3nt: TGTGCCTGGAGTGTAGACAGGAACTATGGCTACACCTTC

abundance: .
j_gene: TRBJ2-7
v_gene: TRBV30
d_gene: .
CDR3aa: CAWSVSRFGPLSEQYF
CDR3nt: TGTGCCTGGAGTGTTTCAAGGTTCGGGCCCCTCAGCGAGCAGTACTTC

abundance: .
j_gene: TRBJ1-1
v_gene: TRBV6-5
d_gene: .
CDR3aa: CASRRQLNTEAFF
CDR3nt: TGTGCCAGCAGGAGGCAGTTGAACACTGAAGCTTTCTTT

abundance: .
j_gene: TRBJ2-7
v_gene: TRBV7-2
d_gene: TRBD1
CDR3aa: CASSLRKGDRGSNYEQYF
CDR3nt: TGTGCCAGCAGCTTAAGAAAGGGAGACAGGGGTTCCAACTACGAGCAGTACTTC

abundance: .
j_gene: TRBJ2-7
v_gene: TRBV5-6
d_gene: TRBD2
CDR3aa: CASSPAGGRSYEQYF
CDR3nt: TGTGCCAGCAGCCCGGCGGGGGGTCGATCCTACGAGCAGTACTTC

abundance: .
j_gene: TRBJ1-2
v_gene: TRBV5-4
d_gene: TRBD1
CDR3aa: CASSPRQGLPYGYTF
CDR3nt: TGTGCCAGCAGCCCTCGACAGGGTCTGCCCTATGGCTACACCTTC

abundance: .
j_gene: TRBJ2-5
v_gene: TRBV5-4
d_gene: .
CDR3aa: CASSLVSGTQETQYF
CDR3nt: TGTGCCAGCAGCTTGGTATCCGGGACCCAAGAGACCCAGTACTTC

abundance: .
j_gene: TRBJ2-7
v_gene: TRBV29-1
d_gene: .
CDR3aa: CSAGQLNQQYF
CDR3nt: TGCAGCGCAGGACAGCTTAACCAGCAGTACTTC

abundance: .
j_gene: TRBJ2-6
v_gene: TRBV30
d_gene: .
CDR3aa: CAWSNVVNSGANVLTF
CDR3nt: TGTGCCTGGAGTAATGTGGTAAATTCTGGGGCCAACGTCCTGACTTTC

abundance: .
j_gene: TRBJ2-5
v_gene: TRBV7-9
d_gene: TRBD1
CDR3aa: CASSSATGTETQYF
CDR3nt: TGTGCCAGCAGCTCCGCGACAGGGACAGAGACCCAGTACTTC

abundance: .
j_gene: TRBJ2-5
v_gene: TRBV7-2
d_gene: .
CDR3aa: CASSLDDRRETQYF
CDR3nt: TGTGCCAGCAGCTTAGACGACAGAAGAGAGACCCAGTACTTC

abundance: .
j_gene: TRBJ2-7
v_gene: TRBV4-1
d_gene: .
CDR3aa: CASSQDSGVLYEQYF
CDR3nt: TGCGCCAGCAGCCAGGACAGCGGGGTACTTTACGAGCAGTACTTC

abundance: .
j_gene: TRBJ2-5
v_gene: TRBV30
d_gene: .
CDR3aa: CAWRQGTPLVQETQYF
CDR3nt: TGTGCCTGGAGGCAAGGGACACCACTTGTCCAAGAGACCCAGTACTTC

abundance: .
j_gene: TRBJ2-3
v_gene: TRBV2
d_gene: .
CDR3aa: CASSEESSGRTDTQYF
CDR3nt: TGTGCCAGCAGTGAAGAGAGTAGCGGTCGCACAGATACGCAGTATTTT

abundance: .
j_gene: TRBJ1-4
v_gene: TRBV2
d_gene: TRBD1
CDR3aa: CASSVQGQPNEKLFF
CDR3nt: TGTGCCAGCAGTGTGCAGGGACAGCCTAATGAAAAACTGTTTTTT

abundance: .
j_gene: TRBJ2-7
v_gene: TRBV9
d_gene: TRBD2
CDR3aa: CASASGDSYEQYF
CDR3nt: TGTGCCAGCGCTAGCGGTGATTCCTACGAGCAGTACTTC

abundance: .
j_gene: TRBJ1-1
v_gene: TRBV5-1
d_gene: .
CDR3aa: CASSLGGNTEAFF
CDR3nt: TGCGCCAGCAGTCTGGGAGGAAACACTGAAGCTTTCTTT

abundance: .
j_gene: TRBJ1-6
v_gene: TRBV30
d_gene: TRBD1
CDR3aa: CAWTPDRGLNSPLHF
CDR3nt: TGTGCCTGGACTCCCGACAGGGGCCTAAATTCACCCCTCCACTTT

abundance: .
j_gene: TRBJ1-5
v_gene: TRBV30
d_gene: TRBD1
CDR3aa: CAWSVPGQGLNQPQHF
CDR3nt: TGTGCCTGGAGTGTACCGGGACAGGGGTTGAATCAGCCCCAGCATTTT

abundance: .
j_gene: TRBJ1-1
v_gene: TRBV4-2
d_gene: .
CDR3aa: CASSQEGGTEAFF
CDR3nt: TGTGCCAGCAGCCAAGAAGGGGGCACTGAAGCTTTCTTT

abundance: .
j_gene: TRBJ2-3
v_gene: TRBV9
d_gene: .
CDR3aa: CASSALLSTDTQYF
CDR3nt: TGTGCCAGCAGCGCGTTATTAAGCACAGATACGCAGTATTTT